Listed here are 18 T cell receptor beta chains from one sample, sequenced in a study of beta chain features in type 1 diabetes. Notes on the study in general: There was a moderate but significant shortening of TCRB CDR3s in all four CD4+ subsets of Type 1 diabetes patients.

No antigens are known for them. Since all of the isolated RNA was reverse transcribed, expressed TCRB transcripts were what got sequenced. Assay: immunoSEQ multiplex PCR; the TCRdb copy retains only in-frame clones and omits some. The data hold under 150,000 clones, with 9% observed a single time. Sequencing used central memory CD4+ T cells from blood. The receptors were gathered from a man aged 25 to 45 with type 1 diabetes.

This clone has more than one count but fewer than ten. The J gene is TRBJ1-2, the V gene TRBV28; TRBD1 matches 10 bases. Germline CDR1 is MDHEN and CDR2 is SYDVKM. This CDR3 has 12 amino acids. V shed 6 bases and J 14 bases; nucleotides not matched to a gene: 9. For the CDR3, the DNA is TGTGCCAGCAGAACGCAGGACAGGGGGGGGACCTTC. Translated: CASRTQDRGGTF.

In its sample, this clone was seen many times. The rearrangement joins TRBV25-1 to TRBJ2-2; D is undetermined. Trimming stripped 4 bases from V and 0 bases from J, with 6 bases between. The CDR3 runs 14 residues. Germline lookup yields CDR1 MGHDK and CDR2 SYGVNS. In DNA, the CDR3 is TGTGCCAGCAGTGCAAACACGAACACCGGGGAGCTGTTTTTT. It codes for CASSANTNTGELFF. Looking up the rest from reference TRBV25-1 and TRBJ2-2 gives the full variable domain: EADIYQTPRYLVIGTGKKITLECSQTMGHDKMYWYQQDPGMELHLIHYSYGVNSTEKGDLSSESTVSRIRTEHFPLTLESARPSHTSQYLCASSANTNTGELFFGEGSRLTVL.

A few counts support this clone. The chain combines TRBV7-3 with TRBJ2-5; TRBD2 matches 8 bases. The CDR3 runs 15 residues. Germline lookup yields CDR1 SGHTA and CDR2 FQGTGA. V was clipped by 1 base and J by 5 bases; unmatched bases: 6. The CDR3 spells CASSLNGGAWETQYF. DNA for the CDR3: TGTGCCAGCAGCTTAAACGGGGGGGCCTGGGAGACCCAGTACTTC.

This clone was counted only a few times. The chain couples TRBV12-5 to TRBJ2-5, with D hard to call. The CDR3 consists of 13 residues. Deletions cut 5 bases from V and 5 bases from J, with 12 bases between. CDR1 and CDR2 from the germline V gene are LGHNT and FRNRAP. CDR3 residues: CASGILNVETQYF. Written as DNA, the CDR3 is TGTGCTAGTGGTATACTAAATGTGGAGACCCAGTACTTC.

This clone occurred a few times. V gene TRBV12-5 combines with J gene TRBJ2-6; possibly TRBD1 for D (5 bases). The V end lost 3 bases, the J end lost 0 bases, and 12 bases lay between the germline ends. The CDR3 is made up of 17 amino acids. Germline loops: CDR1 LGHNT, CDR2 FRNRAP. Here the CDR3 DNA reads TGTGCTAGTGGTTTCGGGCAGGGTAGCTCTGGGGCCAACGTCCTGACTTTC. As protein: CASGFGQGSSGANVLTF.

V and J are TRBV5-1 and TRBJ1-1, with D possibly TRBD1 on 5 matching bases. V lost 1 base to trimming and J lost 5 bases, with 12 bases between them. CDR1 and CDR2 from the germline V gene are SGHRS and YFSETQ. CDR3 length equals 14 residues. CDR3 in amino acids: CASSLQGMGTEAFF. The CDR3, as DNA: TGCGCCAGCAGCTTGCAGGGAATGGGTACTGAAGCTTTCTTT.

This clone was counted a few times. The V and J genes are TRBV15 and TRBJ2-7, with D possibly being TRBD1 (6 bases). This CDR3 is 17 amino acids long. The V gene lost 0 bases and the J gene lost 2 bases, with 17 bases spanning the gap. CDR1 and CDR2 (germline): LNHNV, YYDKDF (reference sequence). The CDR3 is CATSRDLGPGVPYEQYF. Here the CDR3 DNA reads TGTGCCACCAGCAGAGATCTAGGGCCAGGGGTGCCCTACGAGCAGTACTTC.

The chain carries TRBV5-1 and TRBJ2-7; D perhaps matches TRBD1 (6 bases). The CDR3 is made up of 13 amino acids. V was trimmed by 0 bases and J by 3 bases, leaving 7 bases between them. In germline, CDR1 is SGHRS, CDR2 YFSETQ. The CDR3 reads CASSLGQVYEQYF. The CDR3 bases are TGCGCCAGCAGCTTGGGACAGGTCTACGAGCAGTACTTC.

The CDR3 coding sequence is TGTGCCAGCAGCCCCAGGGACAGGGACACAGATACGCAGTATTTT. It yields the protein CASSPRDRDTDTQYF. The V and J genes are TRBV7-9 and TRBJ2-3; 9 positions agree with TRBD1. Germline V gene sequence: CDR1 SEHNR, CDR2 FQNEAQ (reference sequence). The CDR3 runs 15 residues. V shed 5 bases and J 2 bases; nucleotides not matched to a gene: 5.

The chain links TRBV5-4 to TRBJ2-6; D perhaps matches TRBD1 (5 bases). This CDR3 comprises 14 residues. CDR1 is SGHNT and CDR2 is YYREEE in the germline V gene (reference sequence). V was clipped by 7 bases and J by 4 bases, with 12 bases between them. The CDR3, as DNA: TGTGCCAGCCAGGCAGGGATCGGGGCCAACGTCCTGACTTTC. Encoded protein: CASQAGIGANVLTF.

This clone was found once. The chain couples TRBV6-5 to TRBJ1-6; D is perhaps TRBD1 (6 bases). Trimming took 0 bases from V and 8 from J, leaving 11 bases between them. This CDR3 is built from 15 residues. Germline V gives CDR1 MNHEY, CDR2 SVGAGI. The CDR3 sequence is CASSYSRGADSPLHF. DNA of the CDR3: TGTGCCAGCAGTTACTCGCGGGGGGCAGATTCACCCCTCCACTTT.

The rearrangement links TRBV5-6 to TRBJ2-7; TRBD1 matches at 10 bases. CDR3 size: 16 residues. V lost 2 bases to trimming and J lost 4 bases; unmatched junction nucleotides: 9. CDR1 and CDR2 (germline): SGHDT, YYEEEE. In nucleotides, the CDR3 is TGTGCCAGCAGCTTACTAAACCGGGACAGGGGATACGAGCAGTACTTC. It specifies CASSLLNRDRGYEQYF.

There are a few counts of this clone. The chain links TRBV28 to TRBJ2-7; 7 positions match TRBD1. This CDR3 comprises 16 residues. V was pared by 9 bases and J by 2 bases, with 16 bases of the junction left unmatched. Looked up from germline, CDR1 is MDHEN and CDR2 is SYDVKM. The CDR3 sequence: CASRPAFLGGAYEQYF. The CDR3 DNA sequence: TGTGCCAGTAGACCCGCTTTCTTAGGGGGCGCCTACGAGCAGTACTTC.

This clone was seen a few times. The genes are TRBV30 and TRBJ2-7; D might be TRBD1 (6 bases). V lost 1 base and J 9 bases, leaving 16 bases between the germline ends. Germline CDR1 and CDR2: GTSNPN and SVGIG (reference sequence). The CDR3 totals 13 residues. DNA for the CDR3: TGTGCCTGGAGTGGGGCAGGGGCCCGGAGGCAGTACTTC. It specifies CAWSGAGARRQYF. The variable domain in full, with the rest retrieved from reference TRBV30 and TRBJ2-7, is SQTIHQWPATLVQPVGSPLSLECTVEGTSNPNLYWYRQAAGRGLQLLFYSVGIGQISSEVPQNLSASRPQDRQFILSSKKLLLSDSGFYLCAWSGAGARRQYFGPGTRLTVT.

A remark on this clone: An end of the junction does not agree with germline; a read error may underlie this. The gene calls are TRBV5-4 and TRBJ2-1, with TRBD1 matching over 9 bases. In germline, CDR1 is SGHNT, CDR2 YYREEE (reference sequence). There are 16 residues in the CDR3. The CDR3 here is CASSRLGTGKNNEQFF. In DNA form, the CDR3 reads TGCGCCAGCAGCCGGCTGGGGACAGGGAAGAACAATGAGCAGTTCTTC. Supplemented by reference TRBV5-4 and TRBJ2-1, the full variable domain reads ETGVTQSPTHLIKTRGQQVTLRCSSQSGHNTVSWYQQALGQGPQFIFQYYREEENGRGNFPPRFSGLQFPNYSSELNVNALELDDSALYLCASSRLGTGKNNEQFFGPGTRLTVL.

The V call is TRBV18, the J call TRBJ2-1; no definite D call. Germline-derived CDR1 and CDR2 are KGHSH and LQKENI. The V and J ends lost 0 bases and 5 bases respectively, with 11 bases between them. The CDR3 extends over 15 amino acids. Written as DNA, the CDR3 is TGTGCCAGCTCACCACCGAACAGTCGGAACAATGAGCAGTTCTTC. Protein: CASSPPNSRNNEQFF.

The V and J genes are TRBV7-2 and TRBJ2-3; a possible D gene is TRBD1 (7 bases). The CDR3 is made up of 12 amino acids. Between the trimmed V and J ends, which lost 3 bases and 8 bases, there was a span of 9 bases. Germline loops: CDR1 SGHTA, CDR2 FQGNSA. CDR3 sequence: CASSLQGGTQYF. CDR3 in DNA: TGTGCCAGCAGCTTGCAGGGGGGTACGCAGTATTTT.

V and J are TRBV11-3 and TRBJ1-4; 10 nucleotides line up with TRBD1. The CDR3 has 17 residues. CDR1 is SGHNT, CDR2 YENEEA, per germline. V lost 2 bases to trimming and J lost 4 bases; unmatched junction nucleotides: 7. This CDR3 reads CASSLNLGTGVNEKLFF. The CDR3 DNA sequence: TGTGCCAGCAGCTTAAATCTGGGGACAGGGGTTAATGAAAAACTGTTTTTT. The complete variable domain, with remaining parts taken from reference TRBV11-3 and TRBJ1-4, reads EAGVVQSPRYKIIEKKQPVAFWCNPISGHNTLYWYLQNLGQGPELLIRYENEEAVDDSQLPKDRFSAERLKGVDSTLKIQPAELGDSAVYLCASSLNLGTGVNEKLFFGSGTQLSVL.